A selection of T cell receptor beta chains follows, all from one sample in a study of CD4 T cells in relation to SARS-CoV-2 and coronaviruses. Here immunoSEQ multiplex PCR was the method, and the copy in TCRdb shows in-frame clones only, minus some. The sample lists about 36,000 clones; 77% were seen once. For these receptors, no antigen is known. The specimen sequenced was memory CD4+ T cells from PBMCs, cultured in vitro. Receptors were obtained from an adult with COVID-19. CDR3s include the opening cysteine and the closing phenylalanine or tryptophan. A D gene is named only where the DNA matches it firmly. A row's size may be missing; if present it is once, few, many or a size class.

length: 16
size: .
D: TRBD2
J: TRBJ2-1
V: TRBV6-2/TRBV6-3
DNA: TGTGCCAGCAGCCGTAATAGCGGGAGAAGCGGGAGTGAGCAGTTCTTC
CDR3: CASSRNSGRSGSEQFF

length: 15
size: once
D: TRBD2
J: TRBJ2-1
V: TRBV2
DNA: TGTGCCAGCAGTGAGGTGGGGAGGGTCTCGGATGAGCAGTTCTTC
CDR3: CASSEVGRVSDEQFF

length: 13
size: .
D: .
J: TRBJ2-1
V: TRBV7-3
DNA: TGTGCCAGCAGCCTTACGCGGGACAATGAGCAGTTCTTC
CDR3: CASSLTRDNEQFF

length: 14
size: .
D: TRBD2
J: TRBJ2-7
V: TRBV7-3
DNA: TGTGCCAGCAGGCCAGCGGGAGGCTCCTACGAGCAGTACTTC
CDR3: CASRPAGGSYEQYF

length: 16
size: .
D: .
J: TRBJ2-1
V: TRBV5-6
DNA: TGTGCCAGCAGCTTGGAGCGGAGGGGGTCCTACAATGAGCAGTTCTTC
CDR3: CASSLERRGSYNEQFF

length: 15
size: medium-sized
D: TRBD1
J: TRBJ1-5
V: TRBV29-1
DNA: TGCAGCGTGGAGATGGACAGGGTTGGCAATCAGCCCCAGCATTTT
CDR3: CSVEMDRVGNQPQHF

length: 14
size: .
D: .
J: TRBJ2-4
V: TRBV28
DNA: TGTGCCAGCAGTTCATACCGGCCCAAAAACATTCAGTACTTC
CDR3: CASSSYRPKNIQYF

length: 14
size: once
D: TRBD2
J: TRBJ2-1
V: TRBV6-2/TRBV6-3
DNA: TGTGCCAGCAGACCTAGCGGGAGTACCAATGAGCAGTTCTTC
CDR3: CASRPSGSTNEQFF

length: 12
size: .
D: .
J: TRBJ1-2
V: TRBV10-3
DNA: TGTGCCATCAGTGAGGACAACTATGGCTACACCTTC
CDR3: CAISEDNYGYTF

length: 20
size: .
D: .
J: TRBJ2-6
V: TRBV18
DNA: TGTGCCAGCTCACCACCGGTCGGGAAGGCGACGCAGGTGGGGGCCAACGTCCTGACTTTC
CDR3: CASSPPVGKATQVGANVLTF

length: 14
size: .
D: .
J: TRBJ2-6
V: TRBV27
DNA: TGTGCCAGCAGTGGTGATTCTGGGGCCAACGTCCTGACTTTC
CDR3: CASSGDSGANVLTF

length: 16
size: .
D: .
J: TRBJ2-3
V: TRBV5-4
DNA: TGTGCCAGCAGCTTGGGCGCCGACAGAAGCACAGATACGCAGTATTTT
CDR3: CASSLGADRSTDTQYF

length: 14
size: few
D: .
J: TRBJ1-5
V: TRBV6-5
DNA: TGTGCCAGCAGCAACAGCTGGGAGGGTCAGCCCCAGCATTTT
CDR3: CASSNSWEGQPQHF

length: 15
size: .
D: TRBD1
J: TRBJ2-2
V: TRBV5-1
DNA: TGCGCCAGCTCGGGACAGGGGGTAGACACCGGGGAGCTGTTTTTT
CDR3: CASSGQGVDTGELFF

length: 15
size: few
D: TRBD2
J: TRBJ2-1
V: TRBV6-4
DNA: TGTGCCACCAGTGAAATGACGGGAGGTTACAATGAGCAGTTCTTC
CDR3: CATSEMTGGYNEQFF

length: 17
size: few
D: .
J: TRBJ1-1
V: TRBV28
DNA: TGTGCCAGCAGACTCCCCCCGGGGGCGATCCTGAACACTGAAGCTTTCTTT
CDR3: CASRLPPGAILNTEAFF

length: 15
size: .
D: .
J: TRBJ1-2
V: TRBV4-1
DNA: TGCGCCAGCAGCCAAGTTGGAAGGGACGGGGATGGCTACACCTTC
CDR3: CASSQVGRDGDGYTF

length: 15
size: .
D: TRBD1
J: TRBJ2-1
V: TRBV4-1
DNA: TGCGCCAGCAGCCACCCGGGACAGGGGAGGGATGAGCAGTTCTTC
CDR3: CASSHPGQGRDEQFF

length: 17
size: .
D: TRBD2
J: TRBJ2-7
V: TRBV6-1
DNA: TGTGCCAGCAGTGACGTTAGGTCTAGCGGGAGTTTGTACGAGCAGTACTTC
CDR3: CASSDVRSSGSLYEQYF

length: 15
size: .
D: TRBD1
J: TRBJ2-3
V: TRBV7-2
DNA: TGTGCCAGCAGCTGGGGACAGCCTAGCACAGATACGCAGTATTTT
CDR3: CASSWGQPSTDTQYF

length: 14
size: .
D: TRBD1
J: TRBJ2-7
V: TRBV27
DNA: TGTGCCAGCAGCCCTGACAGGGGGGGATACGAGCAGTACTTC
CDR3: CASSPDRGGYEQYF

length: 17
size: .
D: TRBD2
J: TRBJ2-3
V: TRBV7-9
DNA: TGTGCCAGCAGCACCACCCGGGCGGGAGGGGCCACAGATACGCAGTATTTT
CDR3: CASSTTRAGGATDTQYF

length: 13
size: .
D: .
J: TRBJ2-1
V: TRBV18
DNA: TGTGCCAGCTCACCCACGGGCGGCAATGAGCAGTTCTTC
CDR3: CASSPTGGNEQFF

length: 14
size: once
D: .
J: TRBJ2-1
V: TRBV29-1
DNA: TGCAGCGTTCCGGCCCAGCCCGTATACAATGAGCAGTTCTTC
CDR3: CSVPAQPVYNEQFF

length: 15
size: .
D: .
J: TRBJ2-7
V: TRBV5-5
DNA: TGTGCCAGCAGCTTGGCCATCCTAGTATCCGCCGAGCAGTACTTC
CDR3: CASSLAILVSAEQYF

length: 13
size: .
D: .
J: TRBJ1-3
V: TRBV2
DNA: TGTGCCAGCAGGGCGGACGTTGGAAACACCATATATTTT
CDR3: CASRADVGNTIYF

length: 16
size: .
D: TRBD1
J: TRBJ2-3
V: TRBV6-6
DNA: TGTGCCAGCAGTCGAGCCGGGACAGGGCGCACAGATACGCAGTATTTT
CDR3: CASSRAGTGRTDTQYF

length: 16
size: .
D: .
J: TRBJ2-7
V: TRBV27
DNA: TGTGCCAGCAGTTTACGGATAGCGGTAAGCTCCTACGAGCAGTACTTC
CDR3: CASSLRIAVSSYEQYF

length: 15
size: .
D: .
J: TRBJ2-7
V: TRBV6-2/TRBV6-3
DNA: TGTGCCAGCAGTTACCGGGCCGGGGGCACGTACGAGCAGTACTTC
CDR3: CASSYRAGGTYEQYF